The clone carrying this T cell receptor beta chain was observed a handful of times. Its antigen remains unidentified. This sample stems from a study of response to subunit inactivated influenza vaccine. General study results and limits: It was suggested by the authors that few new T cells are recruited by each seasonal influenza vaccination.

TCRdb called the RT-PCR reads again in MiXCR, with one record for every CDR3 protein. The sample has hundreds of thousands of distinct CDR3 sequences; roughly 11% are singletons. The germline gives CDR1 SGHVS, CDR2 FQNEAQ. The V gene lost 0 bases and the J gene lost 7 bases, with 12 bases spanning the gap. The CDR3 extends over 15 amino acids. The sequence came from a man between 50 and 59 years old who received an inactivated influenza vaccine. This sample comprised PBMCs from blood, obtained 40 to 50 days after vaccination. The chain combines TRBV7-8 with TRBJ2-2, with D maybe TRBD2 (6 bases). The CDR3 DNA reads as TGTGCCAGCAGCTTAGCGCGACTAGAGGACGGGGAGCTGTTTTTT. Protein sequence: CASSLARLEDGELFF.